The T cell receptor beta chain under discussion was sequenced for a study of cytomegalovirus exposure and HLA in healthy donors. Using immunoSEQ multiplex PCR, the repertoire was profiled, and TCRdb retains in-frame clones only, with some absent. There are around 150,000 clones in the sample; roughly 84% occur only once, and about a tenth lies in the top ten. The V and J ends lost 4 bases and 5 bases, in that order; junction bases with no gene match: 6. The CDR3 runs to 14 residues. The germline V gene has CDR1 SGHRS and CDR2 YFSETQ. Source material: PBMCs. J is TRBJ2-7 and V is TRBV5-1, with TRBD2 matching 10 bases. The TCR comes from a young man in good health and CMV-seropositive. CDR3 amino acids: CASSQGLANDEQYF. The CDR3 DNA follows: TGCGCCAGCAGCCAGGGACTAGCGAACGACGAGCAGTACTTC.